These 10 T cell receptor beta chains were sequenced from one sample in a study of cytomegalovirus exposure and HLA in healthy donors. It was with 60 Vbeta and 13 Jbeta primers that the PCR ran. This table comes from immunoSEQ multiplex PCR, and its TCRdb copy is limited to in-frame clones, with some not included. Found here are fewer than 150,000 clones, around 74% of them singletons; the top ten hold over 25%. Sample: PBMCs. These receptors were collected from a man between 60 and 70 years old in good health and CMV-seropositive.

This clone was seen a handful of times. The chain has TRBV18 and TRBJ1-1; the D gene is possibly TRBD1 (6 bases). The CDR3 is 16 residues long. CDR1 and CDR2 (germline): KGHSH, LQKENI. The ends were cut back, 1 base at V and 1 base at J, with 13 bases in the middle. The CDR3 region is CASSPRQATGNTEAFF. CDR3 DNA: TGTGCCAGCTCACCACGACAGGCGACAGGGAACACTGAAGCTTTCTTT. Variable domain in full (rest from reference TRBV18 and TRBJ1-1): NAGVMQNPRHLVRRRGQEARLRCSPMKGHSHVYWYRQLPEEGLKFMVYLQKENIIDESGMPKERFSAEFPKEGPSILRIQQVVRGDSAAYFCASSPRQATGNTEAFFGQGTRLTVV.

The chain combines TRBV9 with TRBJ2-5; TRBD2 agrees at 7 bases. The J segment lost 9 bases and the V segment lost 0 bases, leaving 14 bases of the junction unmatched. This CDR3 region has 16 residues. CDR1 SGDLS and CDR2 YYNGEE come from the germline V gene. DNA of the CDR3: TGTGCCAGCAGCGTAGGGGGCTTGGGAGGGGCTGAGGCCCAGTACTTC. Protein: CASSVGGLGGAEAQYF. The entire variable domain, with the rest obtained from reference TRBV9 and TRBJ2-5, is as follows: DSGVTQTPKHLITATGQRVTLRCSPRSGDLSVYWYQQSLDQGLQFLIQYYNGEERAKGNILERFSAQQFPDLHSELNLSSLELGDSALYFCASSVGGLGGAEAQYFGPGTRLLVL.

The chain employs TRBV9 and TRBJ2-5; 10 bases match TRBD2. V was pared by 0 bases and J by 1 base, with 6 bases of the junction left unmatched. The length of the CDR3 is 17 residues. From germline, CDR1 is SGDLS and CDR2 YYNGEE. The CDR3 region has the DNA TGTGCCAGCAGCGTAGCTTTTAGCGGGGGGACCCAAGAGACCCAGTACTTC. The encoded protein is CASSVAFSGGTQETQYF.

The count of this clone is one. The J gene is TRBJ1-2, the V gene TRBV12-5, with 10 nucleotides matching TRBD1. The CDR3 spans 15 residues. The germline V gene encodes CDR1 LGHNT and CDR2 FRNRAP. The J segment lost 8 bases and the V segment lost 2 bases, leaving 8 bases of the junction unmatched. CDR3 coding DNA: TGTGCTAGTGGTTTGAGACAGGGGGCGCCGAAAGGCTACACCTTC. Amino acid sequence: CASGLRQGAPKGYTF.

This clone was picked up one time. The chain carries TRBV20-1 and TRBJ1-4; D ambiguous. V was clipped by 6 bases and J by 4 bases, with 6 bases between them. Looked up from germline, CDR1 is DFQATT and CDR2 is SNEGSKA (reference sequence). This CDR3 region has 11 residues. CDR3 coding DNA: TGCAGTGCGAACAATAATGAAAAACTGTTTTTT. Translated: CSANNNEKLFF.

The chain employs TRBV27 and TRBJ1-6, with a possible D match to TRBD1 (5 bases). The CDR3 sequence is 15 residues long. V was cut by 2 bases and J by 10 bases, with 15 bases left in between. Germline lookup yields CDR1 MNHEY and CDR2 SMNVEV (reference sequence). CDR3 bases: TGTGCCAGCAGTTTAGATGGCAGGGAGGACTCACCCCTCCACTTT. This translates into CASSLDGREDSPLHF.

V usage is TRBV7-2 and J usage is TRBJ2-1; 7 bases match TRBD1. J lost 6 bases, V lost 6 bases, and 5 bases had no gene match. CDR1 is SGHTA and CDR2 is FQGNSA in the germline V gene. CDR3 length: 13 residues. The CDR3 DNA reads TGTGCCAGCAGACAGACAGGGATCAATGAGCAGTTCTTC. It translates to CASRQTGINEQFF.

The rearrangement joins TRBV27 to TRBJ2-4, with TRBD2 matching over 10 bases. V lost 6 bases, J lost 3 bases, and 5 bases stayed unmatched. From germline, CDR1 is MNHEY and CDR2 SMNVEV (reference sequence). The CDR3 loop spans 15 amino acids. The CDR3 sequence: CASRGLAAGKNIQYF. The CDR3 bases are TGTGCCAGCAGAGGACTAGCGGCGGGCAAAAACATTCAGTACTTC.

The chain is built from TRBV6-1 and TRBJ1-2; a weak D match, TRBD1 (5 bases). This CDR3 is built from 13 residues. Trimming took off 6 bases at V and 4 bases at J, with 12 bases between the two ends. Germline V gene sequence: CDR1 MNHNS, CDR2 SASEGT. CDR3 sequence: CASSNPGGYGYTF. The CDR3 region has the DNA TGTGCCAGCAGCAACCCGGGGGGCTATGGCTACACCTTC.

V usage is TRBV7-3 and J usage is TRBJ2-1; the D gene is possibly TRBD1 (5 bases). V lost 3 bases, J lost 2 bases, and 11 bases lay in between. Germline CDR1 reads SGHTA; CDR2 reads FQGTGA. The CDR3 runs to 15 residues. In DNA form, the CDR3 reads TGTGCCAGCAGCTTCGGGCGGACAACCTACAATGAGCAGTTCTTC. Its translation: CASSFGRTTYNEQFF. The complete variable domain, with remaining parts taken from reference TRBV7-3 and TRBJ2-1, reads GAGVSQTPSNKVTEKGKYVELRCDPISGHTALYWYRQSLGQGPEFLIYFQGTGAADDSGLPNDRFFAVRPEGSVSTLKIQRTERGDSAVYLCASSFGRTTYNEQFFGPGTRLTVL.